This T cell receptor (beta chain) was found in a study of T cell responses to AZD1222 COVID-19 vaccine. CDR3 length: 16 residues. Trimming removed 0 bases at V and 0 bases at J, with 7 bases between. CDR1 and CDR2 (germline): SGHRS, YFSETQ. Here immunoSEQ multiplex PCR was the method, and the copy in TCRdb shows in-frame clones only, minus some. Of about 160,000 clones detected, 88% appear once; the ten largest clones hold 4.3%. The sequence was collected from an adult who received the AZD1222 COVID-19 vaccine. The starting material was peripheral blood, obtained 28 days after the second AZD1222 dose. The V and J genes are TRBV5-1 and TRBJ2-6, with D unclear. This chain's CDR3 is CASSLAPSSGANVLTF. In DNA, the CDR3 is TGCGCCAGCAGCTTGGCGCCTAGCTCTGGGGCCAACGTCCTGACTTTC.